This T cell receptor beta chain was identified during a study of post-analysis software for immune sequencing data. Study conclusions and caveats: TRBV5-6, TRBV5-1 and TRBV20-1 belonged to a set of roughly 5 TRBV segments that were more frequent in patients than controls.

Prepared TCR beta cDNA libraries contained unique molecular identifiers. TCRdb re-derived calls from the PCR reads in MiXCR, one entry per CDR3 protein. Among roughly 870,000 distinct CDR3 sequences listed, around 50% were seen once. The CDR3 loop spans 15 amino acids. Germline V CDR1 and CDR2: LNHNV, YYDKDF (reference sequence). Trimming pared 5 bases from V and 3 bases from J, leaving 16 bases between. This clonotype was recorded only once. Antigen specificity is unknown. V and J are TRBV15 and TRBJ1-1, with D possibly matching TRBD1 (5 bases). The sequence derives from a girl aged 5-17 years with multiple sclerosis. The sequencing input was blood. Here the CDR3 reads CATSPRRGWDTEAFF. The CDR3 nucleotides are TGTGCCACCAGCCCCCGGCGGGGGTGGGACACTGAAGCTTTCTTT.